The 22 T cell receptor beta chains presented below share a single source sample, sequenced in a study of blood T cell repertoires in COVID-19. Some clones are missing from TCRdb's copy, which holds only in-frame ones; the method was immunoSEQ multiplex PCR. This table holds approximately 170,000 clones, 90% to 95% found once. What was sequenced was peripheral blood. The receptor set was obtained from a woman aged 55-70 years with COVID-19, enrolled during active disease.

V gene TRBV7-2 combines with J gene TRBJ1-6, with D perhaps TRBD1 (5 bases). The CDR3 spans 15 residues. Per the germline V gene, CDR1 is SGHTA and CDR2 is FQGNSA. Trimming removed 6 bases from V and 5 bases from J, with 14 bases in between. Here the CDR3 DNA reads TGTGCCAGCAGTCGCAGGGTTGAGGATAATTCACCCCTCCACTTT. This gives the protein CASSRRVEDNSPLHF.

V usage is TRBV9 and J usage is TRBJ1-4; possible D gene TRBD1, 6 bases. Per the germline V gene, CDR1 is SGDLS and CDR2 is YYNGEE. V was trimmed by 2 bases and J by 10 bases, leaving 15 bases between them. The CDR3 has 14 residues. The CDR3 region has the DNA TGTGCCAGCAGCGTTGGGACACAAACGGGAAAACTGTTTTTT. Encoded protein: CASSVGTQTGKLFF.

V and J are TRBV7-9 and TRBJ1-2; 10 bases map to TRBD1. This CDR3 region has 15 residues. Germline V gives CDR1 SEHNR, CDR2 FQNEAQ (reference sequence). V was clipped by 5 bases and J by 5 bases; unmatched bases: 8. The CDR3, as DNA: TGTGCCAGCAGCCCCGGGACAGGGGAGAATTATGGCTACACCTTC. Amino acids: CASSPGTGENYGYTF. The variable domain in full, with the rest retrieved from reference TRBV7-9 and TRBJ1-2, is DTGVSQNPRHKITKRGQNVTFRCDPISEHNRLYWYRQTLGQGPEFLTYFQNEAQLEKSRLLSDRFSAERPKGSFSTLEIQRTEQGDSAMYLCASSPGTGENYGYTFGSGTRLTVV.

This clone was found a few times. The chain recombines TRBV7-2 with TRBJ1-2; D is perhaps TRBD1 (5 bases). Trimming shortened V by 6 bases and J by 6 bases, and 23 bases separated the two germline ends. The V gene's germline CDR1 is SGHTA and CDR2 FQGNSA. CDR3 length equals 16 residues. The CDR3 DNA reads TGTGCCAGCAGTCAACTTAGGAGGGGAGGGATCGATGGCTACACCTTC. Its translation is CASSQLRRGGIDGYTF.

The chain couples TRBV29-1 to TRBJ1-4; possibly TRBD1 for D (6 bases). Trimming shortened V by 7 bases and J by 7 bases, and 19 bases separated the two germline ends. The CDR3 sequence is 14 residues long. Germline CDR1 SQVTM, CDR2 ANQGSEA. CDR3 DNA sequence: TGCAGCGCCACAGAGGGGGGGGTGGGTGAAAAACTGTTTTTT. It codes for CSATEGGVGEKLFF.

This clone was recorded only once. CDR3 in amino acids: CASSFRGGYGYTF. The DNA for the CDR3 is TGTGCCAGCAGTTTCAGGGGCGGCTATGGCTACACCTTC. The chain couples TRBV6-5 to TRBJ1-2; a possible D gene is TRBD1 (6 bases). There are 13 residues in the CDR3. Germline loops: CDR1 MNHEY, CDR2 SVGAGI. The V end was cut by 4 bases, the J end by 4 bases, with 10 bases between.

The CDR3 coding sequence is TGTGCCAGCAGCCAATACAGGGGGAACACTGAAGCTTTCTTT. Translating gives CASSQYRGNTEAFF. This sequence joins TRBV5-8 and TRBJ1-1; 7 positions match TRBD1. Unmatched junction bases numbered 4, after V lost 4 bases and J lost 1 base. This CDR3 has 14 amino acids. Germline V CDR1 and CDR2: SGHTS, YDEGEE. The variable domain in full, with the rest retrieved from reference TRBV5-8 and TRBJ1-1, is EAGVTQSPTHLIKTRGQQATLRCSPISGHTSVYWYQQALGLGLQFLLWYDEGEERNRGNFPPRFSGRQFPNYSSELNVNALELEDSALYLCASSQYRGNTEAFFGQGTRLTVV.

V is TRBV9 and J is TRBJ1-3; maybe TRBD1 (6 bases). Trimming shortened V by 1 base and J by 1 base, and 21 bases separated the two germline ends. Germline V gives CDR1 SGDLS, CDR2 YYNGEE. The CDR3 runs 19 residues. For the CDR3, the DNA is TGTGCCAGCAGCGTATGGGCAAGTGAGGGGGTTGGTTCTGGAAACACCATATATTTT. This translates into CASSVWASEGVGSGNTIYF.

V and J are TRBV6-2 or TRBV6-3 and TRBJ2-7, with 8 positions matching TRBD1. Germline assignment: CDR1 MNHEY and CDR2 SVGEGT. This CDR3 region has 14 residues. V trimming: 2 bases; J trimming: 5 bases; junction bases outside the gene matches: 5. CDR3 sequence reads: CASSYEAGGHEQYF. The CDR3 region has the DNA TGTGCCAGCAGTTACGAGGCAGGGGGCCACGAGCAGTACTTC.

The rearrangement joins TRBV13 to TRBJ2-3; 15 bases map to TRBD2. With 5 bases clipped from V and 7 bases from J, the junction kept 16 bases outside the gene matches. Germline CDR1 and CDR2: PRHDT and FYEKMQ (reference sequence). The CDR3 is made up of 19 amino acids. The CDR3 bases are TGTGCCAGCAGCGCCATCCGGACTAGCGGGGGGGCCGGGTGGAATACGCAGTATTTT. It is translated as CASSAIRTSGGAGWNTQYF.

The chain carries TRBV6-1 and TRBJ1-1; possibly TRBD1 for D (5 bases). This CDR3 is 12 amino acids long. Germline loops: CDR1 MNHNS, CDR2 SASEGT. V lost 3 bases and J lost 4, with 6 bases in between. This chain's CDR3 is CASSEGLTEAFF. Here the CDR3 DNA reads TGTGCCAGCAGTGAGGGGCTCACTGAAGCTTTCTTT.

This clone appeared once. J is TRBJ2-7 and V is TRBV6-2 or TRBV6-3, with TRBD2 matching 10 bases. V gave up 2 bases and J gave up 0 bases; unmatched junction bases: 4. The germline CDR1 and CDR2 sequences are MNHEY and SVGEGT. The CDR3 has 16 amino acids. The CDR3, as DNA: TGTGCCAGCAGTTACCGACTAGCGGGTCTCTCCTACGAGCAGTACTTC. Protein sequence: CASSYRLAGLSYEQYF.

The chain uses TRBV30 and TRBJ1-6; possible D gene TRBD1, 6 bases. The length of the CDR3 is 16 residues. The germline V gene encodes CDR1 GTSNPN and CDR2 SVGIG (reference sequence). Trimming shortened V by 1 base and J by 7 bases, and 17 bases separated the two germline ends. The CDR3 sequence: CAWSGWGGSGNSPLHF. CDR3 nucleotides: TGTGCCTGGAGTGGCTGGGGGGGCTCTGGGAATTCACCCCTCCACTTT. Using reference TRBV30 and TRBJ1-6 for the parts outside the CDR3, the full variable domain is SQTIHQWPATLVQPVGSPLSLECTVEGTSNPNLYWYRQAAGRGLQLLFYSVGIGQISSEVPQNLSASRPQDRQFILSSKKLLLSDSGFYLCAWSGWGGSGNSPLHFGNGTRLTVT.

This chain links TRBV12-3 or TRBV12-4 with TRBJ1-2; tentative D call: TRBD1 (6 bases). Trimming took 5 bases from V and 10 from J, leaving 17 bases between them. The CDR3 sequence is 13 residues long. The CDR3 is CASSTGLKRDYTF. The DNA for the CDR3 is TGTGCCAGCAGTACAGGGTTAAAAAGGGACTACACCTTC.

The CDR3 here is CASSPDIVNTEAFF. In DNA form, the CDR3 reads TGTGCCAGCAGCCCGGACATCGTGAACACTGAAGCTTTCTTT. V gene TRBV5-5 combines with J gene TRBJ1-1; a possible D gene is TRBD1 (5 bases). V lost 4 bases to trimming and J lost 0 bases, with 10 bases between them. Germline CDR1 is SGHKS and CDR2 is YYEKEE (reference sequence). The CDR3 runs to 14 residues.

As DNA, the CDR3 is TGTGCCAGTAGTGCCTCGAGGGATTGGGGCTACACCTTC. Its protein product is CASSASRDWGYTF. The chain uses TRBV19 and TRBJ1-2, with D unresolved. There are 13 residues in the CDR3. The germline CDR1 and CDR2 sequences are LNHDA and SQIVND (reference sequence). V lost 5 bases and J 8 bases, leaving 15 bases between the germline ends.

This clone was recorded once. The chain combines TRBV7-2 with TRBJ1-1; the D gene is possibly TRBD1 (6 bases). There are 15 residues in the CDR3. V was cut by 0 bases and J by 7 bases, with 15 bases left in between. Looked up from germline, CDR1 is SGHTA and CDR2 is FQGNSA. The CDR3 spells CASSLAVAGVGEAFF. The CDR3 coding sequence is TGTGCCAGCAGCTTAGCTGTGGCAGGGGTGGGTGAAGCTTTCTTT.

The chain is built from TRBV15 and TRBJ1-5; 9 bases align to TRBD1. This CDR3 contains 15 residues. The V and J ends lost 2 bases and 5 bases, in that order; junction bases with no gene match: 4. Germline CDR1 reads LNHNV; CDR2 reads YYDKDF (reference sequence). The CDR3 region is CATSRKTGGYQPQHF. The CDR3, as DNA: TGTGCCACCAGCAGAAAAACAGGGGGCTATCAGCCCCAGCATTTT.

The chain carries TRBV27 and TRBJ1-5, with 8 nucleotides matching TRBD1. Germline assignment: CDR1 MNHEY and CDR2 SMNVEV (reference sequence). Losses at the gene ends were 7 bases for V and 4 bases for J; bases not matched to a gene: 3. The CDR3 has 13 amino acids. CDR3 protein: CASTWTGNQPQHF. The CDR3, as DNA: TGTGCCAGCACTTGGACAGGGAATCAGCCCCAGCATTTT.

The chain employs TRBV7-6 and TRBJ2-7; weak D call: TRBD1 (5 bases). This CDR3 has 14 amino acids. Trimming took 3 bases from V and 1 from J, leaving 10 bases between them. Germline V gene sequence: CDR1 SGHVS, CDR2 FNYEAQ. DNA of the CDR3: TGTGCCAGCAGCTTGCAGGGAACGTCCTACGAGCAGTACTTC. Amino acid sequence: CASSLQGTSYEQYF.

V usage is TRBV5-1 and J usage is TRBJ2-1; D may be TRBD2 (5 bases). The germline V gene has CDR1 SGHRS and CDR2 YFSETQ. The CDR3 is made up of 16 amino acids. The V and J ends lost 1 base and 0 bases respectively, with 11 bases between them. The CDR3 here is CASSLFRGYSYNEQFF. DNA of the CDR3: TGCGCCAGCAGCTTGTTTCGGGGATACTCCTACAATGAGCAGTTCTTC.

The chain combines TRBV27 with TRBJ1-1, with 9 bases aligning to TRBD1. The junction had 0 bases not matched to a gene; V was cut back by 6 bases and J by 4 bases. Germline V gene sequence: CDR1 MNHEY, CDR2 SMNVEV (reference sequence). The CDR3 has 12 amino acids. The CDR3 here is CASRQGATEAFF. The CDR3 nucleotides read TGTGCCAGCAGACAGGGGGCCACTGAAGCTTTCTTT.